The 2 T cell receptor beta chains in this list originate from one sample, sequenced in a study of cytomegalovirus exposure and HLA in healthy donors. The PCR used 60 Vbeta and 13 Jbeta primers. The protocol was immunoSEQ multiplex PCR, while the TCRdb copy is restricted to in-frame clones and leaves out a portion. The sample consists of around 150,000 clones, around 79% of them appearing once. The specimen was PBMCs. These receptors were obtained from a male donor in good health and CMV-seronegative.

Only one count was recorded for this clone. V usage is TRBV4-3 and J usage is TRBJ2-3; 9 bases are a match to TRBD1. Germline V gives CDR1 LGHNA, CDR2 YSLEER. The CDR3 runs 17 residues. The ends lost 2 bases at V and 1 base at J; junction bases unmatched: 7. CDR3 coding DNA: TGCGCCAGCAGCCAACGCTGGACAGGGGAGGGCACAGATACGCAGTATTTT. Its translation: CASSQRWTGEGTDTQYF.

The chain combines TRBV9 with TRBJ1-4, with D possibly TRBD1 on 6 matching bases. The CDR3 is 15 residues long. V was shortened by 4 bases and J by 7 bases, with 17 bases between the two germline ends. CDR1 is SGDLS and CDR2 is YYNGEE in the germline V gene. CDR3: CASSPRGGVGEKLFF. The CDR3 nucleotides are TGTGCCAGCAGCCCAAGGGGGGGCGTGGGTGAAAAACTGTTTTTT.